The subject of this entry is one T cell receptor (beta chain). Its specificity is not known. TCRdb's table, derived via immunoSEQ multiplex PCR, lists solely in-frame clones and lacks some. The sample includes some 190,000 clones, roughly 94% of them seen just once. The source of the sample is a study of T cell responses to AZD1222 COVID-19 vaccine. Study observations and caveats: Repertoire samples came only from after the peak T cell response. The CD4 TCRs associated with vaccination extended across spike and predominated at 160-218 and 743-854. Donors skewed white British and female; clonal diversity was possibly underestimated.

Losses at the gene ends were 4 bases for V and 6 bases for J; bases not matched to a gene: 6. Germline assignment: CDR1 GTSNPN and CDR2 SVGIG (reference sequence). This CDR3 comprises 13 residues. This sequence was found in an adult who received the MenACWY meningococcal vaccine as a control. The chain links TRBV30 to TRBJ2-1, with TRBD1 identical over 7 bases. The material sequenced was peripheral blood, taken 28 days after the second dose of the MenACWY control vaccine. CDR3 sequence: CAWTRTGVNEQFF. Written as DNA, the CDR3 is TGTGCCTGGACTAGGACAGGAGTCAATGAGCAGTTCTTC.